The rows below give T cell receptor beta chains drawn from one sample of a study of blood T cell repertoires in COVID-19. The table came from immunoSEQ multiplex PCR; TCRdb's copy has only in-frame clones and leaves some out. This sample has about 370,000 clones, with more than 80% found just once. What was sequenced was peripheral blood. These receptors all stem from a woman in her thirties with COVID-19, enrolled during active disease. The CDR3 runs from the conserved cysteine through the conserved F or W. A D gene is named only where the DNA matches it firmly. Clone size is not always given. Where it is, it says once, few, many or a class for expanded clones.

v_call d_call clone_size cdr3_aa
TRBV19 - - CASSNRDRNTIYF
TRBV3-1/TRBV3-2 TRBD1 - CASSRIQGVKNQETQYF
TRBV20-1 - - CSASRGVDGYTF
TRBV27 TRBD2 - CASSLGLRAETQYF
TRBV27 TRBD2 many CASSVRHLAGASYNEQFF
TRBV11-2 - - CASSPGHSNYGYTF
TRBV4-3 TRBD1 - CAGKQGARDYGYTF
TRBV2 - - CASSEGFGDQPQHF
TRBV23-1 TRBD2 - CASSQSPPVEREWACQEGTQYF
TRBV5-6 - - CASTGGAPHTGELFF
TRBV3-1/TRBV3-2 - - CASGTGSTDTQYF
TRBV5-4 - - CASSLGGEHGYTF
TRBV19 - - CASSIFSVEEGGYTF
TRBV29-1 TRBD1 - CSVESQGERNTIYF
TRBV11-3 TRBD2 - CASSSRTSGGARDTQYF
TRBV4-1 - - CASSQVAGNDYEQYF
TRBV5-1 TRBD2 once CASSLGLAGDDGELFF
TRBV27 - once CASSIREYTEAFF
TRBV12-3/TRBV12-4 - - CASSPYNREQFF
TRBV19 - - CASSMPGGYGYTF
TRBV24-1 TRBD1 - CATSDPDRGETQYF
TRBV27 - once CASSFGYHQTQYF
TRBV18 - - CASSPPPGTTNYGYTF
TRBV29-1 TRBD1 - CSAQDRGPGGYTF
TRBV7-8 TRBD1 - CASSLWTGAAGTEAFF
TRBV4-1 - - CASSQDQGRNTIYF
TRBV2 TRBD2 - CASKRVRGDPGLAINEQFF
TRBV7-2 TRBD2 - CASSRGLAGGLETQYF
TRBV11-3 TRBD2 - CASSLGSSGGYNEQFF
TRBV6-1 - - CASSEGQGSFLAYEKLFF
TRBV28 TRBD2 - CASSLLGLAGDGFNEQFF
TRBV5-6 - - CASSPWFSYEQYF
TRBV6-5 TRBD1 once CASTEDRDNTIYF
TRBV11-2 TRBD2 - CASSLRGLAGDEQFF
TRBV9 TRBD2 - CASSPGDYPDTQYF
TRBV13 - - CASSRDKRFEQYF
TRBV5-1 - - CASSLSPYQETQYF
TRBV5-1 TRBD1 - CASSEGTGNEQFF
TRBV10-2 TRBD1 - CASSGGQRDGYTF
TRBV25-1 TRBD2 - CASSVAGGAYNEQFF
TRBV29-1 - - CSVEGAPREGELFF
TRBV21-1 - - CASSKACLGGGGASGNTIYF
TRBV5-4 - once CASSLDLGGNTEAFF